Given below is one T cell receptor beta chain in context. Its antigen is unknown. The data originate from a study of T-cell memory formation after mild COVID-19. Study-wide context: Largely donor-specific TCR clusters were found.

General study findings and limits: The study found balanced CD4/CD8 in clones contracting day 15 to 85 and a CD4+ lean in later expanders. Prior to infection, memory already included some responding clones, suggesting cross-reactive memory joined.

Using constant-segment primers, 5'RACE produced TCR alpha and TCR beta cDNA libraries carrying sample barcodes and UMIs. MiXCR, applied by TCRdb to the 5' RACE reads, yields one record per CDR3 protein. The repertoire holds some 300,000 distinct CDR3 sequences, with around a fifth as singletons. This CDR3 contains 15 residues. The germline CDR1 and CDR2 sequences are MDHEN and SYDVKM. V was clipped by 1 base and J by 4 bases, with 11 bases between them. Sequencing used PBMCs or a T cell subset sorted from them (not recorded which). The sequence was obtained from a man aged 18 to 29 who had mild COVID-19 (a few samples of this study predate the infection). Cell type and time point are not known. The rearrangement links TRBV28 to TRBJ1-5; perhaps TRBD1 as D (5 bases). DNA for the CDR3: TGTGCCAGCAGTTTATCGGCAGGGACGAATCAGCCCCAGCATTTT. Encoded protein: CASSLSAGTNQPQHF.